Detailed here is one TCR beta chain. This entry belongs to a study of shared T cell receptors in the human thymus. The CDR3 sequence is 14 residues long. The germline gives CDR1 MDHEN, CDR2 SYDVKM. The V and J ends lost 7 bases and 3 bases, in that order; junction bases with no gene match: 5. Profiling relied on immunoSEQ multiplex PCR, and the TCRdb table lists in-frame clones only, not all of them. The sample has hundreds of thousands of clones, around three quarters seen once. The data were also submitted as part of a second study, on human thymus T cells.

The sample consisted of thymocytes. J is TRBJ2-2 and V is TRBV28, with 7 bases that match TRBD2. This receptor was identified in a boy in the first two years of life with a congenital heart defect. CDR3 region: CASTSSGDTGELFF. Written as DNA, the CDR3 is TGTGCCAGCACCTCGAGCGGGGACACCGGGGAGCTGTTTTTT.